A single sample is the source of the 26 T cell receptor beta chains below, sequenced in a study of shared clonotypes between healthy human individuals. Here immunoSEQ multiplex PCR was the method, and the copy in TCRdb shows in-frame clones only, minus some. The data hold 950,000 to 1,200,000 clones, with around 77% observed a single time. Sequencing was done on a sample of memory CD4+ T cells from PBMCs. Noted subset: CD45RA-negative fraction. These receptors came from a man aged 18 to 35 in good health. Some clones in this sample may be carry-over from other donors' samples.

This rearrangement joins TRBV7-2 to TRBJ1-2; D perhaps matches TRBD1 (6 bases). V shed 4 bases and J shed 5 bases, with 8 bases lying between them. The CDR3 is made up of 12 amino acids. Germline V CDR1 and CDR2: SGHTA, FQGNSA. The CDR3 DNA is TGTGCCAGCAGCTATGGACAGTATGGCTACACCTTC. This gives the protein CASSYGQYGYTF.

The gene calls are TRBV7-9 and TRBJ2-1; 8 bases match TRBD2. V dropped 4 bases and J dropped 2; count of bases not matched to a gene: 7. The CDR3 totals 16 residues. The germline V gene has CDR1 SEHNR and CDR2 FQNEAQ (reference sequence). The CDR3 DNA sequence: TGTGCCAGCAGCTCGGCCGGGACTAGGGCCTACAATGAGCAGTTCTTC. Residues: CASSSAGTRAYNEQFF. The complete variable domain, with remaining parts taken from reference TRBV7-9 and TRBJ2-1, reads DTGVSQNPRHKITKRGQNVTFRCDPISEHNRLYWYRQTLGQGPEFLTYFQNEAQLEKSRLLSDRFSAERPKGSFSTLEIQRTEQGDSAMYLCASSSAGTRAYNEQFFGPGTRLTVL.

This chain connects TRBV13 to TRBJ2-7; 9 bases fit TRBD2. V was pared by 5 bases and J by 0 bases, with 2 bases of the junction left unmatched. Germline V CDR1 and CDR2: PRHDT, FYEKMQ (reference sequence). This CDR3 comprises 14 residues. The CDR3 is CASSQLAGSYEQYF. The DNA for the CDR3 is TGTGCCAGCAGCCAACTAGCGGGCTCCTACGAGCAGTACTTC.

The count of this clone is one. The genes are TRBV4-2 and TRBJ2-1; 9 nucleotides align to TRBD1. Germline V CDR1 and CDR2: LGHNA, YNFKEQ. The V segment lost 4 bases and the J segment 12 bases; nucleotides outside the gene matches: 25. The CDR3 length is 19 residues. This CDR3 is CASSLGTGNYAGAAFGQFF. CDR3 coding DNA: TGTGCCAGCAGCCTAGGGACAGGGAATTATGCTGGCGCCGCGTTTGGGCAGTTCTTC.

For the CDR3, the DNA is TGTGCCAGCTCACCAGGGTTGGAGGGCACTGAAGCTTTCTTT. Its protein is CASSPGLEGTEAFF. This chain links TRBV18 with TRBJ1-1; no clear D gene. CDR3 length equals 14 residues. Germline CDR1 is KGHSH and CDR2 is LQKENI. V was trimmed by 2 bases and J by 4 bases, leaving 11 bases between them.

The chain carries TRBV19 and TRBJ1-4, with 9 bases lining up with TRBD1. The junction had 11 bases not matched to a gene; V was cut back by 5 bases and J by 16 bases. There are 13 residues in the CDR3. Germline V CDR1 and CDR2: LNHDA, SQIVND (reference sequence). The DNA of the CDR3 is TGTGCCAGTAGTGGTGGACAGGGGACCCCGCCGTTTTTT. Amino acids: CASSGGQGTPPFF.

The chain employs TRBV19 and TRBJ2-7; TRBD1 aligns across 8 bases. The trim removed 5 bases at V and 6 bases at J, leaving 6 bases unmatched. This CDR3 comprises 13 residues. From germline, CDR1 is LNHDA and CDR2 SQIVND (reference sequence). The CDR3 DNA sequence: TGTGCCAGTAGTCCCAGGGGGCTTCGCGAGCAGTACTTC. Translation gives CASSPRGLREQYF.

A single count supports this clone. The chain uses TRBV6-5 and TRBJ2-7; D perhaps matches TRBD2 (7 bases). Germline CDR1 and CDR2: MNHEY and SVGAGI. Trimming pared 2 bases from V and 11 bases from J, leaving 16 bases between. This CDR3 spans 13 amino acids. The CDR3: CASSYGLDRNEYF. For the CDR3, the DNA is TGTGCCAGCAGTTACGGACTAGACAGGAATGAGTACTTC.

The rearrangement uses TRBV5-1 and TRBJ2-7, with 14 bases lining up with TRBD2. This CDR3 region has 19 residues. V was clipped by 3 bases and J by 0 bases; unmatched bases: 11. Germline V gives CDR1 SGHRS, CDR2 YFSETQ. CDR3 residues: CASSSVGGLAGGRSYEQYF. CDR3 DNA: TGCGCCAGCAGCTCGGTGGGAGGACTAGCGGGAGGCCGCTCCTACGAGCAGTACTTC.

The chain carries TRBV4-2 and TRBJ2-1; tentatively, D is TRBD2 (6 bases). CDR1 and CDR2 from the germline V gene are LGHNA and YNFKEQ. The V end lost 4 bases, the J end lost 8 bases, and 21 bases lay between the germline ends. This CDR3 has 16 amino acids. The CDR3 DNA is TGTGCCAGCAGCCGAGGAACTGGCGGGGCCAGGGATGAGCAGTTCTTC. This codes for CASSRGTGGARDEQFF.

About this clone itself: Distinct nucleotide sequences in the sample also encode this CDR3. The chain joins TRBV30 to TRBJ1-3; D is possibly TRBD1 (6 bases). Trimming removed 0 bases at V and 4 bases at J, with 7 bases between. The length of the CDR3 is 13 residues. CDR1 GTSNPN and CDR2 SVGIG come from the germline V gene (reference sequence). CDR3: CAWSVQGGNTIYF. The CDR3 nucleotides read TGTGCCTGGAGTGTGCAGGGGGGAAACACCATATATTTT.

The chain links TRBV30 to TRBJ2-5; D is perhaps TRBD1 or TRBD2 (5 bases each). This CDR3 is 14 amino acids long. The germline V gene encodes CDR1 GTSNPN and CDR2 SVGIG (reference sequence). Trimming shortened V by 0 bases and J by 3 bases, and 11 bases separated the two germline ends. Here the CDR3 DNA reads TGTGCCTGGAGTGTCGGTGGGACCAAAGAGACCCAGTACTTC. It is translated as CAWSVGGTKETQYF.

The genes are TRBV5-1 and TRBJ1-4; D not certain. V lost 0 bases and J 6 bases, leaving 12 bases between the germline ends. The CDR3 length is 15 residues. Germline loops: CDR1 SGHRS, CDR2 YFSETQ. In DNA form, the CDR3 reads TGCGCCAGCAGCTTGGCCACCGGGTTTGATGAAAAACTGTTTTTT. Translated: CASSLATGFDEKLFF.

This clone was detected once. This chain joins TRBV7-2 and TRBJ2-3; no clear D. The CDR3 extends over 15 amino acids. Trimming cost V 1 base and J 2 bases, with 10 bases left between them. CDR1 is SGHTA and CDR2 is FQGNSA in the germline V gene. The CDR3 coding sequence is TGTGCCAGCAGCTTAGACTCACTTTCCACAGATACGCAGTATTTT. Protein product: CASSLDSLSTDTQYF.

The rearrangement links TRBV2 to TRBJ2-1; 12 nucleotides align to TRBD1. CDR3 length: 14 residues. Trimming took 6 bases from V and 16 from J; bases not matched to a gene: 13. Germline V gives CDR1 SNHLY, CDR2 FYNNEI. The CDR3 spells CASRTGTGGRRAFF. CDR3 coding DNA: TGTGCCAGCAGAACCGGGACAGGGGGCCGGCGGGCTTTCTTC.

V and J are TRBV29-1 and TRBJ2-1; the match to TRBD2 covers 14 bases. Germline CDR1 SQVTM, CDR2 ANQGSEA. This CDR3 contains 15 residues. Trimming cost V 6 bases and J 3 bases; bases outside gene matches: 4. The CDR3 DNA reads TGCAGCGTCGCGGGACTAGCGGGAGTCTACAATGAGCAGTTCTTC. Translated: CSVAGLAGVYNEQFF.

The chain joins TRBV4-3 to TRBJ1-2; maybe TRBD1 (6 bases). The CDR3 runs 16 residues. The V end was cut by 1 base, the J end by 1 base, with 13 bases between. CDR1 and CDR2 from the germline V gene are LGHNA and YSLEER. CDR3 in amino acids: CASSQGTDPFNYGYTF. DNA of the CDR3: TGCGCCAGCAGCCAAGGGACAGACCCCTTTAACTATGGCTACACCTTC.

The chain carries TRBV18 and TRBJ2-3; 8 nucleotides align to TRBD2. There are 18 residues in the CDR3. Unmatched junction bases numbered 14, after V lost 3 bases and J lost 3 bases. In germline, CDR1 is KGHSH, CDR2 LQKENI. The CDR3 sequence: CASSPVGLAGLTTDTQYF. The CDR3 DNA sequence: TGTGCCAGCTCACCCGTCGGGTTAGCGGGACTTACTACAGATACGCAGTATTTT. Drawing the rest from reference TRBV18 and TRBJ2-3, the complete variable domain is NAGVMQNPRHLVRRRGQEARLRCSPMKGHSHVYWYRQLPEEGLKFMVYLQKENIIDESGMPKERFSAEFPKEGPSILRIQQVVRGDSAAYFCASSPVGLAGLTTDTQYFGPGTRLTVL.

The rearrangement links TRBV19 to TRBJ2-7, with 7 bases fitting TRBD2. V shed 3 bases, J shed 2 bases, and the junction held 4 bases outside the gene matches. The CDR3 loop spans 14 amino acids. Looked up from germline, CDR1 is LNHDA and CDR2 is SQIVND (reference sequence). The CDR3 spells CASSISSGTYEQYF. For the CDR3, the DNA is TGTGCCAGTAGTATCTCTAGCGGAACCTACGAGCAGTACTTC. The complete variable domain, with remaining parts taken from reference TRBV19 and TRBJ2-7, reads DGGITQSPKYLFRKEGQNVTLSCEQNLNHDAMYWYRQDPGQGLRLIYYSQIVNDFQKGDIAEGYSVSREKKESFPLTVTSAQKNPTAFYLCASSISSGTYEQYFGPGTRLTVT.

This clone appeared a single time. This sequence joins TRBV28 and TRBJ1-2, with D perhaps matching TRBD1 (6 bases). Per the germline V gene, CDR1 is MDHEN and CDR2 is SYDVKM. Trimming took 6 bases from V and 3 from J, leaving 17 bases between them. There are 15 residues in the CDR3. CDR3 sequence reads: CASSSTGAEYYGYTF. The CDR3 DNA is TGTGCCAGCAGCTCGACGGGGGCTGAGTACTATGGCTACACCTTC.

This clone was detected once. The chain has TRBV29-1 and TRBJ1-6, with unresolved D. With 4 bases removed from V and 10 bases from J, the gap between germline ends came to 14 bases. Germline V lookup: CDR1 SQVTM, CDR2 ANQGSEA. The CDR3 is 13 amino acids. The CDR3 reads CSVVVGLDSPLHF. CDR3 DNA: TGCAGCGTTGTGGTAGGTCTGGACTCACCCCTCCACTTT.

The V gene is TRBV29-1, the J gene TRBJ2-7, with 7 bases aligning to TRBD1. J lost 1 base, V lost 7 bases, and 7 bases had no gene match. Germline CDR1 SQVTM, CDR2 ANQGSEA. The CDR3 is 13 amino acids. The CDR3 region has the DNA TGCAGCGGTCGACAGGGATCATCCTACGAGCAGTACTTC. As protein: CSGRQGSSYEQYF.

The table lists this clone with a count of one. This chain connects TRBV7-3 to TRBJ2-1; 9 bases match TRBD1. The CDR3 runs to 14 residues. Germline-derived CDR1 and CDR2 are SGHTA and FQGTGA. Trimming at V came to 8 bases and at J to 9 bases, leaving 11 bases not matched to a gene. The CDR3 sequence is CASQRDRARGEQFF. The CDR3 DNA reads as TGTGCCAGCCAGAGGGACAGGGCGAGAGGTGAGCAGTTCTTC. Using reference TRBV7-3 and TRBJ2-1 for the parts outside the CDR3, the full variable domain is GAGVSQTPSNKVTEKGKYVELRCDPISGHTALYWYRQSLGQGPEFLIYFQGTGAADDSGLPNDRFFAVRPEGSVSTLKIQRTERGDSAVYLCASQRDRARGEQFFGPGTRLTVL.

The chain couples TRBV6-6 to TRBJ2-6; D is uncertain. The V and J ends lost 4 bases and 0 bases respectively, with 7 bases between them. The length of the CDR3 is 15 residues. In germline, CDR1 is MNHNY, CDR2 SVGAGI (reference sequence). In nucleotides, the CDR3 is TGTGCCAGCAGTTCGTCCGACTCTGGGGCCAACGTCCTGACTTTC. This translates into CASSSSDSGANVLTF.

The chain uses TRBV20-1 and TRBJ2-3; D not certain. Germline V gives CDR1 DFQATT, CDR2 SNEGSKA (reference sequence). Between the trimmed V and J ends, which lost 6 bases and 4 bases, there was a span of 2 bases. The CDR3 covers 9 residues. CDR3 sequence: CSAPDTQYF. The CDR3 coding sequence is TGCAGTGCCCCAGATACGCAGTATTTT.

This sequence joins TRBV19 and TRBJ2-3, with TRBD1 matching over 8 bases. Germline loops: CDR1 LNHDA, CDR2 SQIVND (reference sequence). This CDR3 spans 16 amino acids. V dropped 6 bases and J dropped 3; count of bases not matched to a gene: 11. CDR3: CASSQDRGVGTDTQYF. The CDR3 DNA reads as TGTGCCAGTAGCCAAGACAGGGGCGTTGGGACAGATACGCAGTATTTT. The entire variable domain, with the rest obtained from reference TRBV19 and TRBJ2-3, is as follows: DGGITQSPKYLFRKEGQNVTLSCEQNLNHDAMYWYRQDPGQGLRLIYYSQIVNDFQKGDIAEGYSVSREKKESFPLTVTSAQKNPTAFYLCASSQDRGVGTDTQYFGPGTRLTVL.